This paragraph reports one T cell receptor beta chain. These data originate in a study of blood T cell repertoires in COVID-19. Study details: T cells, B-cell-depleted T cells, or PBMCs supplied cDNA or gDNA.

The data were produced by immunoSEQ multiplex PCR, yet TCRdb's version contains in-frame clones alone and is incomplete. This sample yields 350,000 to 450,000 clones, of which around nine tenths are seen a single time; 1.4% to 1.5% belongs to the top ten. Those who participated ranged in age from roughly 18 to 95 years and resided in about two dozen US areas. Clinical histories supplied by participants themselves formed the basis of cohort assignment. The sequence was collected from a woman in her late teens or twenties who had been exposed to COVID-19. Sequences were obtained from PBMCs or T cells enriched from blood (not recorded which).

The CDR3 nucleotides are TGTGCCAGCAGCCCCGGACAGGGAGGGGGCGAGCAGTACTTC. Translation: CASSPGQGGGEQYF. This chain joins TRBV27 and TRBJ2-7; D may be TRBD1 (8 bases). Trimming left V 6 bases short and J 6 bases short, with 18 bases between. The CDR3 covers 14 residues. The V gene's germline CDR1 is MNHEY and CDR2 SMNVEV (reference sequence).